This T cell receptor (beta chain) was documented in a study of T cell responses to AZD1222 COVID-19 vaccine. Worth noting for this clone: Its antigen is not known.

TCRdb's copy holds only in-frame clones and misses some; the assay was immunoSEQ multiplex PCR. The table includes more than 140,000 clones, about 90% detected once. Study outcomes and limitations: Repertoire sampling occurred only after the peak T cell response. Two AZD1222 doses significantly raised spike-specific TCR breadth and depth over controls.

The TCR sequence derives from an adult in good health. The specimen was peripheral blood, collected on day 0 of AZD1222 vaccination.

The CDR3 DNA follows: TGTGCCAGCAGTCAAGCGGGAGCCTACAATGAGCAGTTCTTC. Translating gives CASSQAGAYNEQFF. The chain joins TRBV27 to TRBJ2-1, with TRBD2 matching 8 bases. The V segment lost 5 bases and the J segment 2 bases; nucleotides outside the gene matches: 2. The CDR3 contains 14 residues. Germline V gene data show CDR1 as MNHEY and CDR2 as SMNVEV (reference sequence).